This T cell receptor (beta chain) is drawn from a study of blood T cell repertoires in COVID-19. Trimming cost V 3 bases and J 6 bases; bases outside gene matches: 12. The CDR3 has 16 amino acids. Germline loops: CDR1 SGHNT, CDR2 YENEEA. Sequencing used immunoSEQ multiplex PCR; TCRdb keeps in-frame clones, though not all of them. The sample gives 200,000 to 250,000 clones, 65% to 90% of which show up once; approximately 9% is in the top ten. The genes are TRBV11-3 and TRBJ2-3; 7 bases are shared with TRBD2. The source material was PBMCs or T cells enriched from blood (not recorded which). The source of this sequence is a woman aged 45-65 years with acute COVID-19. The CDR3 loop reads CASSFASGEHWDTQYF. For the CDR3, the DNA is TGTGCCAGCAGCTTTGCGAGCGGGGAGCATTGGGATACGCAGTATTTT.